The 8 T cell receptor beta chains given below trace back to one sample, sequenced in a study of neurological immune-mediated disorders. Each CDR3 protein gets one entry after TCRdb re-called the 5' RACE reads with MiXCR. This table has approximately 59,000 distinct CDR3 sequences, about 5.2% appearing once. Sequencing was carried out using PBMCs. The receptors were sampled from a human donor with multiple sclerosis. The donor label of this sample is uncertain.

This clonotype was counted at least ten times. The chain's CDR3 is CASSWTGQETQYF. The CDR3 nucleotides are TGTGCCAGCAGCTGGACAGGCCAAGAGACCCAGTACTTC. The chain combines TRBV12-3 or TRBV12-4 with TRBJ2-5, with 7 positions matching TRBD1. Trimming cost V 6 bases and J 1 base; bases outside gene matches: 2. This CDR3 region has 13 residues.

In this sample, this clonotype turned up many times. V is TRBV7-8 and J is TRBJ1-6; D is undetermined. The CDR3 runs 12 residues. Germline CDR1 SGHVS, CDR2 FQNEAQ. V was cut by 3 bases and J by 14 bases, with 11 bases left in between. The CDR3 region is CASSLATDTLHF. CDR3 DNA sequence: TGTGCCAGCAGCTTGGCGACCGACACCCTCCACTTT.

This clonotype was recorded at least ten times. This chain connects TRBV20-1 to TRBJ2-5; 12 nucleotides match TRBD2. Germline V CDR1 and CDR2: DFQATT, SNEGSKA (reference sequence). The V and J ends lost 3 bases and 10 bases, in that order; junction bases with no gene match: 3. CDR3 length: 12 residues. The CDR3: CSASTSGGYQYF. DNA for the CDR3: TGCAGTGCTAGTACTAGCGGGGGGTACCAGTACTTC.

This clonotype was counted ten times or more. The chain is built from TRBV5-1 and TRBJ2-7; 10 bases match TRBD1. The V gene end was trimmed by 0 bases and the J gene end by 6 bases; junction bases not matched to a gene: 3. Germline V gene lookup returns CDR1 SGHRS and CDR2 YFSETQ. This CDR3 has 14 amino acids. The CDR3 DNA sequence: TGCGCCAGCAGCTTGGACGGACAGGGGGGCGAGCAGTACTTC. The encoded protein is CASSLDGQGGEQYF.

In its sample, this clonotype was seen many times. The chain is built from TRBV30 and TRBJ2-7, with D uncertain. This CDR3 is built from 12 residues. V was pared by 0 bases and J by 4 bases, with 7 bases between. The germline gives CDR1 GTSNPN, CDR2 SVGIG (reference sequence). CDR3 in amino acids: CAWSVGPYEQYF. As DNA, the CDR3 is TGTGCCTGGAGTGTAGGGCCGTACGAGCAGTACTTC.

This clonotype was seen repeatedly, ten times or more. The rearrangement links TRBV20-1 to TRBJ2-1; tentative D call: TRBD2 (5 bases). CDR1 and CDR2 (germline): DFQATT, SNEGSKA (reference sequence). CDR3 length equals 13 residues. Trimming shortened V by 6 bases and J by 3 bases, and 12 bases separated the two germline ends. The CDR3: CSAVEGLYNEQFF. CDR3 nucleotide sequence: TGCAGTGCCGTAGAGGGCCTCTACAATGAGCAGTTCTTC.

This clonotype has at least ten counts. V is TRBV25-1 and J is TRBJ2-2, with D tentatively TRBD1 (5 bases). Trimming pared 1 base from V and 4 bases from J, leaving 16 bases between. Germline V gene lookup returns CDR1 MGHDK and CDR2 SYGVNS. The CDR3 runs to 17 residues. DNA of the CDR3: TGTGCCAGCAGTGAATTCGACAGCGTTTTGGGCACCGGGGAGCTGTTTTTT. Amino acids: CASSEFDSVLGTGELFF. The entire variable domain, with the rest obtained from reference TRBV25-1 and TRBJ2-2, is as follows: EADIYQTPRYLVIGTGKKITLECSQTMGHDKMYWYQQDPGMELHLIHYSYGVNSTEKGDLSSESTVSRIRTEHFPLTLESARPSHTSQYLCASSEFDSVLGTGELFFGEGSRLTVL.

This clonotype was observed many times. This chain joins TRBV9 and TRBJ1-2; possible D gene TRBD1, 6 bases. The CDR3 consists of 17 residues. Germline V gene sequence: CDR1 SGDLS, CDR2 YYNGEE. V lost 3 bases and J 4 bases, leaving 22 bases between the germline ends. CDR3 sequence (DNA): TGTGCCAGCAGCGCGGTAGAGGGGGGATGGGTGAGCTATGGCTACACCTTC. Translation gives CASSAVEGGWVSYGYTF.